The following is a T cell receptor (beta chain) sequence with its context. Its antigen is undetermined. The data are from a study of T-cell reconstitution after alpha-beta-depleted transplantation in children. Study-wide findings and caveats: After transplant, high TCRbeta diversity at day 60 in some patients arose from surviving recipient T cells and thymic progenitors. Roughly two months post-transplant, alpha-beta T cells reportedly originated from several hundred graft clones that had expanded. T cells produced anew were the main source of T-cell counts and diversity one year after transplant.

With 6 bases clipped from V and 6 bases from J, the junction kept 17 bases outside the gene matches. The CDR3 is 16 amino acids. Unique molecular identifiers were used to barcode this TCRbeta library. In TCRdb, the PCR reads were re-called with MiXCR into one record per CDR3 protein. The profile shows around 800,000 distinct CDR3 sequences, under 20% of them singletons. The V and J genes are TRBV12-3 or TRBV12-4 and TRBJ2-7, with 7 bases lining up with TRBD2. The receptor was isolated from a male patient younger than 18 who had a stem cell transplant for acute lymphoblastic leukemia, so the T cells may come from the graft donor. The starting material was PBMCs, mostly from graft donor cells, obtained 360 days after TCRalphabeta/CD19-depleted stem cell transplant. DNA of the CDR3: TGTGCCAGCAGCGTAGGCCCTGCGGGAGAAGAGTTCGAGCAGTACTTC. This codes for CASSVGPAGEEFEQYF.